The rows below give T cell receptor beta chains drawn from one sample of a study of blood T cell repertoires in COVID-19. Assay: immunoSEQ multiplex PCR; the TCRdb copy retains only in-frame clones and omits some. The sample lists fewer than 200,000 clones, 88% occurring once. The specimen sequenced was peripheral blood. The receptor set was obtained from a man aged 35 to 55 with active or convalescent COVID-19. Both conserved end residues are part of each CDR3. D genes are given only for firm matches. Where a row states a size, it is once, few, many or the class of an expanded clone; other rows omit it.

CDR3: CASSPDPIAGNTIYF
DNA: TGTGCCAGCAGTCCAGATCCGATTGCTGGAAACACCATATATTTT
size: -
J: TRBJ1-3
D: -
V: TRBV27

CDR3: CASSRNPSTGGYLLSYGYTF
DNA: TGTGCCAGCAGCCGAAACCCTTCGACAGGGGGGTATCTCCTATCCTATGGCTACACCTTC
size: -
J: TRBJ1-2
D: TRBD1
V: TRBV6-6

CDR3: CATSDHRGGELFF
DNA: TGTGCCACCAGTGATCACAGGGGAGGGGAGCTGTTTTTT
size: -
J: TRBJ2-2
D: TRBD1
V: TRBV24-1

CDR3: CATGQYNEQFF
DNA: TGTGCCACAGGACAGTACAATGAGCAGTTCTTC
size: -
J: TRBJ2-1
D: -
V: TRBV3-1/TRBV3-2

CDR3: CASSFPPGQGNGYTF
DNA: TGTGCCAGCAGTTTCCCCCCCGGGCAGGGCAATGGCTACACCTTC
size: -
J: TRBJ1-2
D: -
V: TRBV28

CDR3: CASSSRAGGREGTDTQYF
DNA: TGTGCCAGCAGCTCCCGCGCCGGGGGGCGGGAGGGCACAGATACGCAGTATTTT
size: -
J: TRBJ2-3
D: TRBD2
V: TRBV11-3

CDR3: CASSRGTEETQYF
DNA: TGTGCCAGCTCACGAGGGACAGAAGAGACCCAGTACTTC
size: -
J: TRBJ2-5
D: TRBD1
V: TRBV18

CDR3: CASSPLTGDRYEQYF
DNA: TGTGCCAGCTCACCCCTGACAGGGGATAGGTACGAGCAGTACTTC
size: once
J: TRBJ2-7
D: TRBD1
V: TRBV18

CDR3: CASSKSQNRGRRNTQYF
DNA: TGTGCCAGCAGCAAATCCCAAAACAGGGGGCGCCGAAATACGCAGTATTTT
size: -
J: TRBJ2-3
D: TRBD1
V: TRBV5-4

CDR3: CASSFGQGLSSYEQYF
DNA: TGTGCCAGTAGTTTCGGACAGGGGTTAAGCTCCTACGAGCAGTACTTC
size: -
J: TRBJ2-7
D: TRBD1
V: TRBV19

CDR3: CASSWLHTYEQYF
DNA: TGTGCCAGCAGCTGGCTTCATACCTACGAGCAGTACTTC
size: -
J: TRBJ2-7
D: -
V: TRBV11-1

CDR3: CASRTGDHNNSPLHF
DNA: TGCGCCAGCAGGACAGGGGACCACAATAATTCACCCCTCCACTTT
size: few
J: TRBJ1-6
D: TRBD1
V: TRBV5-1

CDR3: CASSIPQGIIYGYTF
DNA: TGTGCCAGTAGTATTCCACAGGGAATTATCTATGGCTACACCTTC
size: -
J: TRBJ1-2
D: -
V: TRBV19

CDR3: CASSPLGQGDYGYTF
DNA: TGTGCCAGCTCACCACTGGGGCAAGGAGACTATGGCTACACCTTC
size: -
J: TRBJ1-2
D: -
V: TRBV18

CDR3: CASSEYGYTF
DNA: TGTGCCAGCAGCGAGTATGGCTACACCTTC
size: -
J: TRBJ1-2
D: -
V: TRBV6-5

CDR3: CAWSTRGVANTEAFF
DNA: TGTGCCTGGAGTACCCGGGGGGTGGCGAACACTGAAGCTTTCTTT
size: -
J: TRBJ1-1
D: -
V: TRBV30

CDR3: CASSQEGQGAIGGYTF
DNA: TGCGCCAGCAGCCAAGAAGGACAGGGGGCAATAGGGGGCTACACCTTC
size: -
J: TRBJ1-2
D: TRBD1
V: TRBV4-1

CDR3: CASSQVTGSGANVLTF
DNA: TGCGCCAGCAGCCAAGTGACAGGGTCTGGGGCCAACGTCCTGACTTTC
size: once
J: TRBJ2-6
D: TRBD1
V: TRBV4-3

CDR3: CASSLEPTGNHGYTF
DNA: TGTGCCAGCAGCCTAGAACCGACAGGGAATCATGGCTACACCTTC
size: -
J: TRBJ1-2
D: TRBD1
V: TRBV3-1/TRBV3-2

CDR3: CAWRSGGRDEQYF
DNA: TGTGCCTGGAGGTCCGGGGGGCGCGACGAGCAGTACTTC
size: -
J: TRBJ2-7
D: -
V: TRBV30

CDR3: CASSLQPAGGNEQFF
DNA: TGTGCCAGCAGCCTCCAACCAGCGGGAGGCAATGAGCAGTTCTTC
size: once
J: TRBJ2-1
D: TRBD2
V: TRBV11-2

CDR3: CASSVAGQETYEQYF
DNA: TGTGCCAGCAGCGTAGCGGGACAGGAAACCTACGAGCAGTACTTC
size: -
J: TRBJ2-7
D: TRBD1
V: TRBV9

CDR3: CASGKTLGISGNTIYF
DNA: TGTGCTAGTGGTAAGACATTGGGCATCTCTGGAAACACCATATATTTT
size: -
J: TRBJ1-3
D: -
V: TRBV12-5

CDR3: CASSPRRLQQETQYF
DNA: TGTGCCAGCAGTCCGCGGAGACTGCAACAAGAGACCCAGTACTTC
size: -
J: TRBJ2-5
D: -
V: TRBV6-2/TRBV6-3

CDR3: CASSLTQGTEAFF
DNA: TGTGCCAGCAGTTTAACACAGGGTACTGAAGCTTTCTTT
size: -
J: TRBJ1-1
D: -
V: TRBV27

CDR3: CASSFGLAGGIVTDTQYF
DNA: TGTGCCAGCAGCTTTGGACTAGCGGGGGGCATAGTCACAGATACGCAGTATTTT
size: -
J: TRBJ2-3
D: TRBD2
V: TRBV5-4

CDR3: CASSFGSPEGIQYF
DNA: TGTGCCAGCAGTTTCGGGAGTCCGGAGGGGATTCAGTACTTC
size: -
J: TRBJ2-4
D: -
V: TRBV28

CDR3: CASSIGAGVYTEAFF
DNA: TGTGCCAGTAGTATAGGGGCGGGGGTGTACACTGAAGCTTTCTTT
size: -
J: TRBJ1-1
D: -
V: TRBV19

CDR3: CASKSGTHSGNTIYF
DNA: TGTGCCTCCAAGTCCGGGACACACTCTGGAAACACCATATATTTT
size: -
J: TRBJ1-3
D: -
V: TRBV27

CDR3: CASSEGPIYERYF
DNA: TGTGCCAGCAGTGAAGGGCCGATCTACGAGCGGTACTTC
size: -
J: TRBJ2-7
D: -
V: TRBV6-1

CDR3: CASSYSVDSYSGNTIYF
DNA: TGTGCCAGCAGTTACTCGGTAGACAGCTACTCTGGAAACACCATATATTTT
size: -
J: TRBJ1-3
D: -
V: TRBV6-2/TRBV6-3

CDR3: CASRTSGVYEQYF
DNA: TGTGCCAGCAGGACTAGCGGGGTCTACGAGCAGTACTTC
size: few
J: TRBJ2-7
D: TRBD2
V: TRBV2

CDR3: CASSEQGNLGYTF
DNA: TGTGCCAGCAGTGAACAGGGGAACCTAGGCTACACCTTC
size: -
J: TRBJ1-2
D: -
V: TRBV2

CDR3: CASSREGLYNEQFF
DNA: TGTGCCAGTAGTCGCGAGGGCCTCTACAATGAGCAGTTCTTC
size: -
J: TRBJ2-1
D: -
V: TRBV19

CDR3: CASSLAGGGRSSYEQYF
DNA: TGCGCCAGCAGCTTGGCCGGAGGGGGCAGAAGCTCCTACGAGCAGTACTTC
size: -
J: TRBJ2-7
D: -
V: TRBV5-1

CDR3: CASSTDRDANYEQYF
DNA: TGTGCCAGCAGTACAGACAGGGACGCCAACTACGAGCAGTACTTC
size: -
J: TRBJ2-7
D: TRBD1
V: TRBV6-2/TRBV6-3

CDR3: CASSLGQRAGIQYF
DNA: TGTGCCAGCAGCTTAGGTCAGCGGGCAGGGATTCAGTACTTC
size: -
J: TRBJ2-4
D: -
V: TRBV7-2

CDR3: CASSFFSGRPPNTGELFF
DNA: TGTGCCAGCAGCTTTTTCAGCGGGAGGCCCCCGAACACCGGGGAGCTGTTTTTT
size: -
J: TRBJ2-2
D: TRBD2
V: TRBV5-5

CDR3: CASSFGSGTEAFF
DNA: TGTGCCAGCAGTTTTGGGTCGGGGACTGAAGCTTTCTTT
size: once
J: TRBJ1-1
D: -
V: TRBV28

CDR3: CASSAGSGGTSGNTIYF
DNA: TGTGCCAGCAGCGCGGGTTCAGGGGGGACTTCTGGAAACACCATATATTTT
size: -
J: TRBJ1-3
D: TRBD1
V: TRBV9

CDR3: CASSTGGGRSPLHF
DNA: TGTGCCAGTAGTACCGGGGGGGGTCGATCACCCCTCCACTTT
size: -
J: TRBJ1-6
D: -
V: TRBV19

CDR3: CASSPRTSGRLNEQFF
DNA: TGTGCCAGCAGTCCACGGACTAGCGGGAGGCTCAATGAGCAGTTCTTC
size: -
J: TRBJ2-1
D: TRBD2
V: TRBV28

CDR3: CASSYRRQDKRETQYF
DNA: TGTGCCAGCAGTTACCGGCGCCAGGATAAACGGGAGACCCAGTACTTC
size: -
J: TRBJ2-5
D: -
V: TRBV6-2/TRBV6-3

CDR3: CASSYEAGATYGYTF
DNA: TGTGCCAGCAGTTACGAGGCTGGGGCTACCTATGGCTACACCTTC
size: -
J: TRBJ1-2
D: -
V: TRBV6-5

CDR3: CASSSTSGLATGELFF
DNA: TGTGCCAGTAGCTCAACTAGCGGGCTCGCTACCGGGGAGCTGTTTTTT
size: -
J: TRBJ2-2
D: TRBD2
V: TRBV19

CDR3: CASSEFGRGQETQYF
DNA: TGTGCCAGCAGTGAATTTGGCAGGGGGCAAGAGACCCAGTACTTC
size: -
J: TRBJ2-5
D: TRBD1
V: TRBV2

CDR3: CASSQPESNNNSPLHF
DNA: TGTGCCAGCAGCCAACCGGAGTCTAATAATAATTCACCCCTCCACTTT
size: -
J: TRBJ1-6
D: -
V: TRBV4-2

CDR3: CASSPNRGGGTEAFF
DNA: TGTGCCAGCTCACCTAACAGGGGGGGAGGCACTGAAGCTTTCTTT
size: -
J: TRBJ1-1
D: TRBD1
V: TRBV18

CDR3: CATSDHLGGQETQYF
DNA: TGTGCCACCAGTGACCACCTAGGGGGACAAGAGACCCAGTACTTC
size: -
J: TRBJ2-5
D: -
V: TRBV24-1

CDR3: CASSLRWGLTDTQYF
DNA: TGTGCCAGCAGCTTGCGGTGGGGGCTCACAGATACGCAGTATTTT
size: -
J: TRBJ2-3
D: -
V: TRBV5-8

CDR3: CSVLRELNQPQHF
DNA: TGCAGCGTTTTGAGGGAGCTTAATCAGCCCCAGCATTTT
size: -
J: TRBJ1-5
D: -
V: TRBV29-1

CDR3: CSVDLRRGVKGYTF
DNA: TGCAGCGTTGATCTCCGGCGGGGGGTTAAAGGCTACACCTTC
size: once
J: TRBJ1-2
D: -
V: TRBV29-1

CDR3: CASSIGGNEQYF
DNA: TGCGCCAGCAGTATAGGGGGCAACGAGCAGTACTTC
size: once
J: TRBJ2-7
D: TRBD1
V: TRBV5-1

CDR3: CASSILAGSDYEQYF
DNA: TGTGCCAGTAGTATTCTAGCGGGATCCGACTACGAGCAGTACTTC
size: -
J: TRBJ2-7
D: TRBD2
V: TRBV19

CDR3: CAISDRNSGNTIYF
DNA: TGTGCCATCAGTGACAGGAACTCTGGAAACACCATATATTTT
size: -
J: TRBJ1-3
D: -
V: TRBV10-3

CDR3: CASRSTGGDYGYTF
DNA: TGTGCCAGCAGGTCGACAGGGGGCGACTATGGCTACACCTTC
size: -
J: TRBJ1-2
D: TRBD1
V: TRBV5-6

CDR3: CASSPPTGLNTEAFF
DNA: TGTGCCAGCTCACCACCGACAGGATTGAACACTGAAGCTTTCTTT
size: -
J: TRBJ1-1
D: -
V: TRBV18